This T cell receptor (beta chain) comes out of a study of naive and memory T cell subsets. Study-level results: Naive repertoires, especially CD8, held a few larger clonotypes, possibly memory cells re-expressing CD45RA.

The beta constant-region primer was an equimolar mix of two oligonucleotides covering TRBC1 and TRBC2. The ligated cDNA underwent four PCR rounds using SP2 and nested alpha and beta constant-region primers. The cDNA 3' end received a ligated single-stranded oligonucleotide carrying the SP2 primer and a 12-nucleotide UMI. From the UMI-ligation and nested PCR reads, TCRdb called clonotypes with MiXCR, one entry per CDR3 protein. This table has roughly 100,000 distinct CDR3 sequences, around 10% appearing once. The CDR3 consists of 13 residues. The germline gives CDR1 SNHLY, CDR2 FYNNEI. This clonotype was seen many times. Its antigen is not known. At one of its ends the junction is not consistent with the germline gene, which may arise from a read error.

The sample comprised naive CD4+ T cells from blood. The TCR originated in a human donor in good health. The chain carries TRBV2 and TRBJ2-1, with 9 bases aligning to TRBD2. For the CDR3, the DNA is TGTGCCAGCAGGCCCGTGGCGGGAGGGCCTCCGGTCTTC. Translating it yields CASRPVAGGPPVF. The full variable domain, in which reference TRBV2 and TRBJ2-1 provide the parts outside the CDR3, is EPEVTQTPSHQVTQMGQEVILRCVPISNHLYFYWYRQILGQKVEFLVSFYNNEISEKSEIFDDQFSVERPDGSNFTLKIRSTKLEDSAMYFCASRPVAGGPPVFGPGTRLTVL.